Reported below is one T cell receptor (beta chain). Its antigen target is currently unknown. Within one base of it there is no much larger clone, and no base qualities were kept. This record comes from a study of blood T cell repertoires in COVID-19 (dated by TCRdb to 2020 to 2021). About the full investigation: Collaborator samples came from the United States, Italy and Spain and covered acute and convalescent phases of COVID-19. Samples were obtained from the ongoing ImmuneRACE study (first 160 participants) and from 1,254 subjects provided by 6 global collaborators. The repertoires were made available in a free public database intended to serve as a resource for research on the immune response to SARS-CoV-2. HLA class I and class II types, where available, came from metadata supplied by the sample provider rather than from assay-based typing. Deeply sampled blood TCRbeta repertoires from subjects exposed to, actively infected with, or recovered from COVID-19 were included in the dataset. The material from the prospective study consisted of cDNA or gDNA derived from T cells, B-cell-depleted T cells, or PBMCs. Sample metadata almost always included a de-identified subject ID, COVID-19 status, age in years and sex. Results the study describes overall, beyond this receptor: The quantity of clinical and demographic metadata differed by source and by participant and was supplied without curation.

The CDR3 runs 12 residues from the cysteine to the phenylalanine. Only the CDR3 DNA stays, 36 bases, in frame from base 1. The junction carries 5 bases between V and J, which are trimmed by 1 base and 7 bases respectively. From a lookup of the germline V gene, CDR1 and CDR2 are LGHNA and YSLEER. Each collaborating institution followed its own protocols to collect whole blood in K2EDTA tubes. Collaborator samples were shipped for TCRbeta analysis as frozen whole blood, isolated PBMCs, or DNA extracted from either sample type. TCRbeta CDR3 regions were amplified from genomic DNA using the immunoSEQ Assay, a bias-controlled multiplex PCR. In the authors' own workflow: The number of nucleated cells in each sample was estimated by amplification of reference gene primers within the assay. To quantify the absolute abundance of each unique TCRbeta CDR3 rearrangement, sequence reads were collapsed and filtered. For each sample, productive Simpson clonality was calculated by taking the square root of Simpson's diversity index across productive rearrangements. TCRdb obtained this table from immuneACCESS and retained in-frame rearrangements with V and J assigned. These tables miss some clones; where compared with another copy, unresolved V genes account for less than half of the shortfall, and the remainder is unexplained. The V and J calls and the clone size are those of that table, but D and trimming were determined from the DNA. Recorded for this sample are hundreds of thousands of clones; around 84% of them occurred a single time. Clones ranked in the top ten supply 1% to 1.5% of the sample.

Here the chain combines TRBV4-3 and TRBJ2-4; tentative D gene TRBD2, with 5 bases matching. Material for sequencing was peripheral blood. This TCR was sampled from a man in his sixties or seventies with acute or convalescent COVID-19. The nucleotide sequence reads TGCGCCAGCAGCCAAGGAGGGAACATTCAGTACTTC. This gives the protein CASSQGGNIQYF.